This T cell receptor beta chain was observed in a study of T cell responses to AZD1222 COVID-19 vaccine. Across the study: Both about-4-week and about-12-week second-dose recipients were combined. Study-level results: Increased Spike-specific TCR breadth and depth were observed after two AZD1222 doses. No repertoire was sampled before or during the peak T cell response, only after it. Along spike, vaccine-associated CD4 TCRs were found throughout, with dominance at 160-218 and 743-854.

Worth noting for this clone: Its target is unknown.

The data were produced by immunoSEQ multiplex PCR, yet TCRdb's version contains in-frame clones alone and is incomplete. Of 90,000 to 100,000 clones detected, more than 85% appear once; the ten largest clones hold 6% to 8%. Per the germline V gene, CDR1 is LGHNA and CDR2 is YSLEER. The CDR3 extends over 16 amino acids. V shed 4 bases, J shed 3 bases, and the junction held 7 bases outside the gene matches. Material: peripheral blood, obtained on day 0 of AZD1222 vaccination. The TCR sequence derives from an adult in good health. The chain links TRBV4-3 to TRBJ1-2; 11 nucleotides agree with TRBD1. The CDR3 DNA reads TGCGCCAGCAGCCCTCGGACAGGGGGCGGTTACTATGGCTACACCTTC. Translated, it gives CASSPRTGGGYYGYTF.